Given below is one T cell receptor beta chain in context. Its antigen is still unknown. This specimen belongs to a study of cytomegalovirus exposure and HLA in healthy donors. Overall study results and limits: In an earlier analysis, productive rearrangement rates for most beta V segments clustered near 87% or 30%.

The PCR contained 60 Vbeta and 13 Jbeta primers. Clones were read by immunoSEQ multiplex PCR, and TCRdb kept only the in-frame ones, dropping some. The sample yields around 140,000 clones, approximately 87% seen once. V was pared by 0 bases and J by 7 bases, with 4 bases between. The germline gives CDR1 LGHNA, CDR2 YNFKEQ. This CDR3 spans 12 amino acids. This clonotype was obtained from a man aged 40-55 years in good health and CMV-seronegative. The sample comprised PBMCs. This chain links TRBV4-2 with TRBJ2-1; no clear D gene. The CDR3 region has the DNA TGTGCCAGCAGCCAAGATTCGAATGAGCAGTTCTTC. It is translated as CASSQDSNEQFF.